This TCR beta chain was recorded in a study of Tregs in tolerant kidney transplant recipients. A note on this clone: The target antigen is unknown.

Unstimulated Tregs (CD4+CD25+CD127-) and CD4+CD25- non-Tregs were sorted from PBMCs. Broader study findings: The most relevant donor-specific Treg TCRbeta repertoire apparently came from expansion with activated donor B cells. No direct test of biological reproducibility was done here. Findings come from small patient numbers and require larger validation.

Germline values: CDR1 SQVTM, CDR2 ANQGSEA. V was shortened by 8 bases and J by 6 bases, with 16 bases between the two germline ends. The CDR3 is made up of 12 amino acids. Only in-frame clones appear in the TCRdb table, and some are missing; sequencing was by immunoSEQ multiplex PCR. The profile shows about 240,000 clones, roughly four fifths of them singletons. The sequence was obtained from a human donor in good health. Sequencing was performed on CD4+ T cells from blood. The rearrangement joins TRBV29-1 to TRBJ1-1; perhaps TRBD1 as D (5 bases). The CDR3 DNA sequence: TGCAGCCCCGTCCGGGGGTCGGCTGAAGCTTTCTTT. It yields the protein CSPVRGSAEAFF.